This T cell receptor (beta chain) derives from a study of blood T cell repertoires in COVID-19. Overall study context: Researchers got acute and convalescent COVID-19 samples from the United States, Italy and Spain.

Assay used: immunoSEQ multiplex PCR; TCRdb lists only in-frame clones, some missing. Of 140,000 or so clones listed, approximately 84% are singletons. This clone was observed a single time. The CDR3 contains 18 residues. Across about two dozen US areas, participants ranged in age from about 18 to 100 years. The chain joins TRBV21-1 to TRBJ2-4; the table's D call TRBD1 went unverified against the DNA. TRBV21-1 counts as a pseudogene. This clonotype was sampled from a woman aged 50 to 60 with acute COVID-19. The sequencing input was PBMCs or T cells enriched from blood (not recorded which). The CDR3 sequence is CARGPGQGTKRAKNIQYF. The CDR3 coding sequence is TGTGCCAGAGGGCCGGGACAGGGAACTAAGAGGGCCAAAAACATTCAGTACTTC.